The 15 T cell receptor beta chains listed next were all sequenced from one sample in a study of T-cell memory formation after mild COVID-19. TCRdb re-called the 5' RACE reads through MiXCR, storing one row per CDR3 protein. The table shows approximately 340,000 distinct CDR3 sequences, with approximately 12% occurring only once. The source material was PBMCs or a T cell subset sorted from them (not recorded which). The receptor set was obtained from a young man who had mild COVID-19 (a few samples of this study predate the infection). Cell type and time point are not known.

The DNA of the CDR3 is TGTGCCACCAGTGATGCCGGACAGGGGGTAGGGAATGAGCAGTTCTTC. Its translation: CATSDAGQGVGNEQFF. The chain links TRBV24-1 to TRBJ2-1; 10 bases align to TRBD1. The germline V gene encodes CDR1 KGHDR and CDR2 SFDVKD. There are 16 residues in the CDR3. Trimming at V came to 3 bases and at J to 7 bases, leaving 8 bases not matched to a gene.

This clonotype was found many times. J is TRBJ2-3 and V is TRBV7-8; 7 bases line up with TRBD1. The CDR3 sequence is 13 residues long. The germline V gene encodes CDR1 SGHVS and CDR2 FQNEAQ. Trimming cost V 3 bases and J 10 bases; bases outside gene matches: 7. CDR3: CASSLGLQGPQYF. The CDR3, as DNA: TGTGCCAGCAGCTTGGGTTTACAGGGGCCGCAGTATTTT. Full variable domain (remainder filled in from reference TRBV7-8 and TRBJ2-3): GAGVSQSPRYKVAKRGQDVALRCDPISGHVSLFWYQQALGQGPEFLTYFQNEAQLDKSGLPSDRFFAERPEGSVSTLKIQRTQQEDSAVYLCASSLGLQGPQYFGPGTRLTVL.

The V gene is TRBV4-3, the J gene TRBJ1-2, with D tentatively TRBD1 (5 bases). The CDR3 covers 14 residues. Trimming took off 3 bases at V and 4 bases at J, with 12 bases between the two ends. CDR1 and CDR2 (germline): LGHNA, YSLEER. The CDR3 is CASSQDDSTYGYTF. The DNA for the CDR3 is TGCGCCAGCAGCCAGGACGACAGCACCTATGGCTACACCTTC.

The J gene is TRBJ2-1, the V gene TRBV29-1; the match to TRBD2 covers 14 bases. The germline CDR1 and CDR2 sequences are SQVTM and ANQGSEA. The V gene end was trimmed by 4 bases and the J gene end by 1 base; junction bases not matched to a gene: 3. CDR3 length: 16 residues. CDR3 in DNA: TGCAGCGTTGGGACTAGCGGGGGGTATTCCTACAATGAGCAGTTCTTC. Translated: CSVGTSGGYSYNEQFF.

This clonotype was detected a few times. Here the CDR3 reads CASSVWVTPSSYNSPLHF. CDR3 coding DNA: TGTGCCAGCAGCGTCTGGGTGACCCCGAGCTCCTATAATTCACCCCTCCACTTT. The chain links TRBV5-4 to TRBJ1-6; D is ambiguous. The CDR3 sequence is 18 residues long. Germline V gene lookup returns CDR1 SGHNT and CDR2 YYREEE (reference sequence). Trimming removed 4 bases from V and 0 bases from J, with 17 bases in between. Supplemented by reference TRBV5-4 and TRBJ1-6, the full variable domain reads ETGVTQSPTHLIKTRGQQVTLRCSSQSGHNTVSWYQQALGQGPQFIFQYYREEENGRGNFPPRFSGLQFPNYSSELNVNALELDDSALYLCASSVWVTPSSYNSPLHFGNGTRLTVT.

This chain uses TRBV7-8 with TRBJ2-4; D gene uncertain. Trimming cost V 6 bases and J 1 base, with 16 bases left between them. The CDR3 covers 16 residues. Germline V gene lookup returns CDR1 SGHVS and CDR2 FQNEAQ. CDR3 sequence: CASSFFKSVAKNIQYF. In nucleotides, the CDR3 is TGTGCCAGCAGTTTCTTCAAGTCTGTGGCCAAAAACATTCAGTACTTC.

The chain employs TRBV9 and TRBJ1-2; 8 nucleotides match TRBD1. The germline V gene encodes CDR1 SGDLS and CDR2 YYNGEE. V lost 2 bases and J lost 6; bases outside the gene matches: 9. The CDR3 has 15 residues. This CDR3 is CASSVPGQGGNGYTF. In DNA, the CDR3 is TGTGCCAGCAGCGTCCCCGGACAGGGAGGTAATGGCTACACCTTC.

This clonotype has a handful of counts. V is TRBV24-1 and J is TRBJ2-1; D not certain. CDR3 length: 13 residues. The germline CDR1 and CDR2 sequences are KGHDR and SFDVKD. V lost 0 bases and J 10 bases, leaving 9 bases between the germline ends. The CDR3 is CATSDLLVGEQFF. CDR3 sequence (DNA): TGTGCCACCAGTGATTTGTTGGTCGGGGAGCAGTTCTTC.

This clonotype was detected ten times or more. The chain uses TRBV4-2 and TRBJ1-5, with D unresolved. V was trimmed by 1 base and J by 5 bases, leaving 21 bases between them. This CDR3 spans 18 amino acids. Germline lookup yields CDR1 LGHNA and CDR2 YNFKEQ. CDR3 amino acids: CASSQVADGRASYQPQHF. CDR3 nucleotide sequence: TGTGCCAGCAGCCAAGTTGCGGACGGACGGGCCAGCTATCAGCCCCAGCATTTT.

This clonotype was seen repeatedly, ten times or more. The chain recombines TRBV12-3 or TRBV12-4 with TRBJ1-5, with TRBD1 matching 7 bases. The CDR3 covers 14 residues. V gave up 5 bases and J gave up 0 bases; unmatched junction bases: 1. The CDR3 coding sequence is TGTGCCAGCAGTGGGACAGATAGCAATCAGCCCCAGCATTTT. It is translated as CASSGTDSNQPQHF.

This chain joins TRBV12-3 or TRBV12-4 and TRBJ2-1; 8 nucleotides line up with TRBD2. The CDR3 extends over 17 amino acids. Trimming cost V 0 bases and J 4 bases; bases outside gene matches: 8. The CDR3 sequence: CASSLARRTSGYNEQFF. CDR3 in DNA: TGTGCCAGCAGTTTAGCGAGGAGAACTAGCGGATACAATGAGCAGTTCTTC.

The chain is built from TRBV7-9 and TRBJ1-5; D is possibly TRBD1 (6 bases). In germline, CDR1 is SEHNR, CDR2 FQNEAQ (reference sequence). The CDR3 has 15 amino acids. V lost 5 bases, J lost 4 bases, and 15 bases lay in between. The CDR3, as DNA: TGTGCCAGCAGCGAGAGGGGGGGGTTGAATCAGCCCCAGCATTTT. Protein sequence: CASSERGGLNQPQHF.

This clonotype was detected only a few times. The chain links TRBV12-3 or TRBV12-4 to TRBJ2-7; TRBD2 agrees at 16 bases. The V and J ends lost 6 bases and 2 bases, in that order; junction bases with no gene match: 7. The CDR3 runs to 17 residues. CDR3 sequence: CASSPGTSGGEPYEQYF. CDR3 nucleotide sequence: TGTGCCAGCAGCCCTGGGACTAGCGGGGGGGAACCCTACGAGCAGTACTTC.

V is TRBV12-3 or TRBV12-4 and J is TRBJ1-1, with D tentatively TRBD1 (5 bases). The V gene lost 2 bases and the J gene lost 4 bases, with 17 bases spanning the gap. The CDR3 spans 16 residues. DNA for the CDR3: TGTGCCAGCAGTTTATGGTACGGAGCTGGGGCCACTGAAGCTTTCTTT. Encoded protein: CASSLWYGAGATEAFF.

The J gene is TRBJ1-5, the V gene TRBV4-1; no clear D gene. This CDR3 is built from 15 residues. Trimming stripped 0 bases from V and 9 bases from J, with 15 bases between. From germline, CDR1 is MGHRA and CDR2 YSYEKL. The CDR3 nucleotides read TGCGCCAGCAGCCAAGATAGGCAGAACAGACGGCCCCAGCATTTT. Residues: CASSQDRQNRRPQHF.